The entry below gives a single T cell receptor beta chain sequence along with its context. What it recognizes is unknown. V was cut by 1 base and J by 3 bases, with 10 bases left in between. This CDR3 spans 14 amino acids. Germline lookup yields CDR1 SGHNT and CDR2 YYREEE (reference sequence). The sample is drawn from a study of T-cell memory formation after mild COVID-19. Regarding the study as a whole: For contracting clones, CD4+ ones sat mainly in CM and EM, CD8+ in EMRA. Memory sampled before infection contained some responding clones, suggesting cross-reactive memory joined.

Using its own MiXCR run on the 5' RACE reads, TCRdb lists one record per CDR3 protein. The table has about 140,000 distinct CDR3 sequences, 6% seen once. The sequenced sample was PBMCs or a T cell subset sorted from them (not recorded which). The sequence was obtained from an adult woman who had mild COVID-19 (a few samples of this study predate the infection). Cell type and time point are not known. The chain has TRBV5-4 and TRBJ1-1; TRBD1 is a possible D gene (5 bases). CDR3 amino acids: CASSLPGSDTEAFF. The CDR3 DNA follows: TGTGCCAGCAGCTTGCCAGGGAGCGACACTGAAGCTTTCTTT.